The 30 T cell receptor beta chains listed next were all sequenced from one sample in a study of shared clonotypes between healthy human individuals. Measured with immunoSEQ multiplex PCR; TCRdb has only the in-frame clones, and not every one. This sample has about a million clones; 65% to 75% occur once, and the top ten carry approximately 1.5%. The sample consisted of memory CD4+ T cells sorted from blood. Subset meaning: CD45RA-negative fraction. These receptors all come from a young man in good health.

This chain joins TRBV2 and TRBJ2-5, with 7 bases lining up with TRBD2. V was clipped by 4 bases and J by 2 bases; unmatched bases: 4. The germline gives CDR1 SNHLY, CDR2 FYNNEI. The CDR3 is 14 residues long. The CDR3 DNA is TGTGCCAGCAGTGGCGGCGGGGGACAAGAGACCCAGTACTTC. Amino acids: CASSGGGGQETQYF.

In its sample, this clone was seen many times. V and J are TRBV5-1 and TRBJ2-7; no definite D call. CDR1 and CDR2 from the germline V gene are SGHRS and YFSETQ. The CDR3 is made up of 15 amino acids. The germline V and J ends were trimmed by 5 bases and 0 bases, with 15 bases remaining between them. The CDR3 sequence is CASRYIGSSSYEQYF. The CDR3 DNA reads as TGCGCCAGCAGATATATCGGGTCGAGCTCCTACGAGCAGTACTTC.

The chain employs TRBV6-1 and TRBJ2-5; the D is unclear. Trimming shortened V by 6 bases and J by 6 bases, and 5 bases separated the two germline ends. Germline V gives CDR1 MNHNS, CDR2 SASEGT. The CDR3 sequence is 10 residues long. The CDR3 spells CASSLKTQYF. CDR3 nucleotides: TGTGCCAGCAGCTTAAAGACCCAGTACTTC.

The rearrangement uses TRBV6-5 and TRBJ2-7; TRBD1 agrees at 11 bases. J gave up 7 bases and V 2 bases, and 7 bases lay outside the gene matches. Germline lookup yields CDR1 MNHEY and CDR2 SVGAGI. There are 15 residues in the CDR3. CDR3 sequence (DNA): TGTGCCAGCAGTTACGCCGGACAGGGGGCATATGAGCAGTACTTC. Its translation is CASSYAGQGAYEQYF.

The V and J genes are TRBV19 and TRBJ2-5; possible D gene TRBD2, 6 bases. Germline CDR1 LNHDA, CDR2 SQIVND (reference sequence). Trimming left V 2 bases short and J 5 bases short, with 12 bases between. The CDR3 is made up of 14 amino acids. The CDR3 is CASSISGGDETQYF. Written as DNA, the CDR3 is TGTGCCAGTAGTATAAGCGGCGGGGATGAGACCCAGTACTTC. Filled out from reference TRBV19 and TRBJ2-5, the complete variable domain reads DGGITQSPKYLFRKEGQNVTLSCEQNLNHDAMYWYRQDPGQGLRLIYYSQIVNDFQKGDIAEGYSVSREKKESFPLTVTSAQKNPTAFYLCASSISGGDETQYFGPGTRLLVL.

This clone was recorded only once. The V gene is TRBV11-3, the J gene TRBJ2-2; 10 bases match TRBD1. Germline V gives CDR1 SGHNT, CDR2 YENEEA. The CDR3 spans 18 residues. Trimming cost V 5 bases and J 2 bases; bases outside gene matches: 11. The CDR3 sequence is CASSPRDRGGFNTGELFF. The CDR3 nucleotides are TGTGCCAGCAGCCCACGGGACAGGGGAGGATTCAACACCGGGGAGCTGTTTTTT. The full variable domain, rest sourced from reference TRBV11-3 and TRBJ2-2, is EAGVVQSPRYKIIEKKQPVAFWCNPISGHNTLYWYLQNLGQGPELLIRYENEEAVDDSQLPKDRFSAERLKGVDSTLKIQPAELGDSAVYLCASSPRDRGGFNTGELFFGEGSRLTVL.

This chain uses TRBV29-1 with TRBJ2-5; D call uncertain. Germline V CDR1 and CDR2: SQVTM, ANQGSEA. CDR3 length: 11 amino acids. Trimming pared 8 bases from V and 4 bases from J, leaving 11 bases between. For the CDR3, the DNA is TGCAGCACCTCCGGCGGAGAGACCCAGTACTTC. Translating it yields CSTSGGETQYF.

On this clone itself: At one of its ends the junction is not consistent with the germline gene, which may arise from a read error. The CDR3 reads CASSLAGASFEQYF. Here the CDR3 DNA reads TGTGCCAGCAGCTTAGCGGGGGCGTCCTTCGAGCAGTACTTC. The chain links TRBV7-8 to TRBJ2-7, with a weak D call TRBD1 (6 bases). CDR3 length: 14 residues. CDR1 is SGHVS and CDR2 is FQNEAQ in the germline V gene.

The chain is built from TRBV4-2 and TRBJ1-2; no clear D. CDR1 is LGHNA and CDR2 is YNFKEQ in the germline V gene. V was trimmed by 6 bases and J by 3 bases, leaving 14 bases between them. CDR3 length: 14 amino acids. This chain's CDR3 is CASRTGQEDYGYTF. Here the CDR3 DNA reads TGTGCCAGCAGAACGGGCCAGGAGGACTATGGCTACACCTTC.

The genes are TRBV9 and TRBJ2-7, with 8 bases identical to TRBD1. Trimming removed 3 bases from V and 3 bases from J; junction bases left unmatched: 5. Germline-derived CDR1 and CDR2 are SGDLS and YYNGEE. The CDR3 length is 14 residues. The CDR3 is CASSESDRVYEQYF. The CDR3 bases are TGTGCCAGCAGCGAATCGGACAGGGTCTACGAGCAGTACTTC.

This chain joins TRBV30 and TRBJ1-3; D call uncertain. V dropped 4 bases and J dropped 0 bases, with 10 bases sitting between them. This CDR3 has 14 amino acids. Germline CDR1 and CDR2: GTSNPN and SVGIG (reference sequence). The CDR3, as DNA: TGTGCCTGGACCCCGGGTAACTCTGGAAACACCATATATTTT. Protein sequence: CAWTPGNSGNTIYF.

In its sample, this clone was seen a few times. The rearrangement joins TRBV30 to TRBJ1-5; D ambiguous. Per the germline V gene, CDR1 is GTSNPN and CDR2 is SVGIG (reference sequence). V was pared by 2 bases and J by 7 bases, with 9 bases between. The CDR3 spans 12 residues. For the CDR3, the DNA is TGTGCCTGGAGTCCTTTAGGGCAGCCCCAGCATTTT. Its translation is CAWSPLGQPQHF.

CDR3 in amino acids: CASVGWGNTEAFF. The CDR3 nucleotides read TGTGCCAGCGTGGGTTGGGGGAACACTGAAGCTTTCTTT. The V gene is TRBV27, the J gene TRBJ1-1, with D unclear. Trimming stripped 8 bases from V and 1 base from J, with 11 bases between. Germline CDR1 reads MNHEY; CDR2 reads SMNVEV (reference sequence). The CDR3 totals 13 residues.

This chain joins TRBV28 and TRBJ1-2; D not resolved. V was cut by 6 bases and J by 5 bases, with 16 bases left in between. The CDR3 is 14 amino acids. Per germline, CDR1 MDHEN and CDR2 SYDVKM. CDR3 protein: CASSLGGSKYGYTF. CDR3 DNA sequence: TGTGCCAGCAGCTTAGGTGGGAGCAAGTATGGCTACACCTTC.

DNA of the CDR3: TGTGCCAGCAGTACGGGGGATACGCAGTATTTT. Amino acids: CASSTGDTQYF. The chain recombines TRBV2 with TRBJ2-3, with D tentatively TRBD2 (5 bases). The CDR3 is made up of 11 amino acids. CDR1 and CDR2 (germline): SNHLY, FYNNEI. The ends were cut back, 5 bases at V and 6 bases at J, with 6 bases in the middle. The whole variable domain, remainder taken from reference TRBV2 and TRBJ2-3, is EPEVTQTPSHQVTQMGQEVILRCVPISNHLYFYWYRQILGQKVEFLVSFYNNEISEKSEIFDDQFSVERPDGSNFTLKIRSTKLEDSAMYFCASSTGDTQYFGPGTRLTVL.

Note on this clone: A junction end diverges from the germline sequence, so it may reflect a read error. This chain connects TRBV27 to TRBJ2-7, with 7 bases that match TRBD1. CDR1 MNHEY and CDR2 SMNVEV come from the germline V gene (reference sequence). This CDR3 has 13 residues. This CDR3 is CATSFSGGYEQYF. The CDR3 nucleotides read TGTGCCACCAGTTTTTCAGGGGGTTACGAGCAGTACTTC.

For this clone: Other nucleotide sequences in the sample specify the same CDR3. The chain links TRBV7-2 to TRBJ1-5; D unresolved. The V end was cut by 5 bases, the J end by 0 bases, with 5 bases between. Per the germline V gene, CDR1 is SGHTA and CDR2 is FQGNSA. The length of the CDR3 is 13 residues. The CDR3 here is CASSLNSNQPQHF. CDR3 sequence (DNA): TGTGCCAGCAGCCTCAATAGCAATCAGCCCCAGCATTTT.

V is TRBV28 and J is TRBJ1-2; weak D call: TRBD1 (5 bases). CDR1 MDHEN and CDR2 SYDVKM come from the germline V gene. V lost 5 bases to trimming and J lost 8 bases, with 12 bases between them. The CDR3 is made up of 12 amino acids. The CDR3 coding sequence is TGTGCCAGCAGTCGCCCCAGGGACGGCTACACCTTC. Protein product: CASSRPRDGYTF.

In the case of this clone: A read error is likely here: a far larger clone is one base away. The chain uses TRBV7-3 and TRBJ1-1, with D unresolved. The CDR3 totals 13 residues. In germline, CDR1 is SGHTA, CDR2 FQGTGA. V was cut by 3 bases and J by 0 bases, with 5 bases left in between. The CDR3 protein is CASSLYMNTEAFF. In DNA, the CDR3 is TGTGCCAGCAGCTTGTACATGAACACTGAAGCTTTCTTT.

The rearrangement joins TRBV12-5 to TRBJ2-3, with D unclear. CDR1 LGHNT and CDR2 FRNRAP come from the germline V gene. CDR3 length equals 15 residues. V was cut by 1 base and J by 4 bases, with 12 bases left in between. CDR3 region: CASGLGNKFPDTQYF. For the CDR3, the DNA is TGTGCTAGTGGTTTGGGTAATAAGTTCCCAGATACGCAGTATTTT.

The chain couples TRBV19 to TRBJ1-5; D is ambiguous. CDR1 LNHDA and CDR2 SQIVND come from the germline V gene (reference sequence). V lost 5 bases and J lost 4, with 21 bases in between. The CDR3 is 17 amino acids. CDR3 region: CASSPRTGMVSNQPQHF. In DNA, the CDR3 is TGTGCCAGTAGTCCCCGGACGGGTATGGTGTCGAATCAGCCCCAGCATTTT.

As to this clone: Other DNA sequences of this sample code for an identical CDR3. For the CDR3, the DNA is TGTGCCAGCAGCTTAGTATTAGGGGGTGCCGGGGAGCTGTTTTTT. It encodes CASSLVLGGAGELFF. This chain joins TRBV7-2 and TRBJ2-2, with D tentatively TRBD1 (6 bases). The CDR3 runs to 15 residues. The germline V gene has CDR1 SGHTA and CDR2 FQGNSA. With 1 base removed from V and 6 bases from J, the gap between germline ends came to 12 bases.

The chain is built from TRBV7-9 and TRBJ1-1, with 8 bases matching TRBD1. This CDR3 is 14 amino acids long. CDR1 is SEHNR and CDR2 is FQNEAQ in the germline V gene (reference sequence). V lost 5 bases to trimming and J lost 5 bases; unmatched junction nucleotides: 7. CDR3 loop: CASSRQQGGTEAFF. The CDR3 DNA reads TGTGCCAGCAGCCGCCAACAGGGGGGTACTGAAGCTTTCTTT.

The J gene is TRBJ2-7, the V gene TRBV6-1; D unclear. Germline V gene data show CDR1 as MNHNS and CDR2 as SASEGT. The CDR3 extends over 12 amino acids. V lost 8 bases and J lost 5, with 13 bases in between. The CDR3 reads CASEHDTHEQYF. The CDR3 nucleotides read TGTGCCAGCGAACACGACACGCACGAGCAGTACTTC.

The chain couples TRBV5-4 to TRBJ2-1, with D possibly TRBD1 on 5 matching bases. V lost 5 bases to trimming and J lost 5 bases, with 11 bases between them. This CDR3 contains 13 residues. The germline gives CDR1 SGHNT, CDR2 YYREEE (reference sequence). This CDR3 is CASRGLGDNEQFF. Here the CDR3 DNA reads TGTGCCAGCAGGGGGCTAGGCGACAATGAGCAGTTCTTC. The full variable domain, completed using reference TRBV5-4 and TRBJ2-1, is ETGVTQSPTHLIKTRGQQVTLRCSSQSGHNTVSWYQQALGQGPQFIFQYYREEENGRGNFPPRFSGLQFPNYSSELNVNALELDDSALYLCASRGLGDNEQFFGPGTRLTVL.

V and J are TRBV5-6 and TRBJ2-7; D gene uncertain. The CDR3 has 15 amino acids. V lost 4 bases, J lost 3 bases, and 17 bases lay in between. Per the germline V gene, CDR1 is SGHDT and CDR2 is YYEEEE. The chain's CDR3 is CASSLIGKPRYEQYF. In DNA form, the CDR3 reads TGTGCCAGCAGCCTTATCGGAAAACCCCGCTACGAGCAGTACTTC.

This clone was detected ten times or more. The chain has TRBV5-1 and TRBJ2-3; D is uncertain. Deletions cut 4 bases from V and 5 bases from J, with 14 bases between. CDR3 size: 14 residues. CDR1 SGHRS and CDR2 YFSETQ come from the germline V gene. The CDR3 nucleotides read TGCGCCAGCAGCCGGGCTCATACAGAAGATACGCAGTATTTT. It yields the protein CASSRAHTEDTQYF.

The chain joins TRBV28 to TRBJ1-5; possibly TRBD1 for D (6 bases). The V end was cut by 6 bases, the J end by 6 bases, with 15 bases between. This CDR3 spans 14 amino acids. From germline, CDR1 is MDHEN and CDR2 SYDVKM. The CDR3 nucleotides read TGTGCCAGCAGCGACATACAGGGTGGTCAGCCCCAGCATTTT. It translates to CASSDIQGGQPQHF.

This clone has only a few counts. V is TRBV10-2 and J is TRBJ2-1; the match to TRBD1 covers 9 bases. This CDR3 has 18 amino acids. CDR1 and CDR2 from the germline V gene are WSHSY and SAAADI. V trimming: 3 bases; J trimming: 3 bases; junction bases outside the gene matches: 12. The CDR3 region is CASSDGTGIPLFYNEQFF. CDR3 nucleotides: TGCGCCAGCAGTGATGGGACAGGGATCCCCCTATTCTACAATGAGCAGTTCTTC.

This clone is a singleton in its sample. The chain combines TRBV7-2 with TRBJ2-1, with 8 positions matching TRBD2. Unmatched junction bases numbered 9, after V lost 5 bases and J lost 6 bases. The CDR3 spans 15 residues. Germline V lookup: CDR1 SGHTA, CDR2 FQGNSA. As DNA, the CDR3 is TGTGCCAGCAGCCCCGCCGGGGGGGCCTTCAATGAGCAGTTCTTC. It translates to CASSPAGGAFNEQFF.